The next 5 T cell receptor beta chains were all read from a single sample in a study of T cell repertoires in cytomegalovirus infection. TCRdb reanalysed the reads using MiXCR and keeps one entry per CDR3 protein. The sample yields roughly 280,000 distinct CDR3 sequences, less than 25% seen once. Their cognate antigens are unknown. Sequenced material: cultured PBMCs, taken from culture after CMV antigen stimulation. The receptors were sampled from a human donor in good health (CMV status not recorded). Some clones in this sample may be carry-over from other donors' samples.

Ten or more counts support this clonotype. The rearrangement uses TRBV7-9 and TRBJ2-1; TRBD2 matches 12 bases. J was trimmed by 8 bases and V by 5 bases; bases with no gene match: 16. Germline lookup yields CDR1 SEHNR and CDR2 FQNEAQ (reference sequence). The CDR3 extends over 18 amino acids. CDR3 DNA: TGTGCCAGCAGCCCGCTTCCGGAACGGACTAGCGGGAACTATGAGCAGTTCTTC. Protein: CASSPLPERTSGNYEQFF.

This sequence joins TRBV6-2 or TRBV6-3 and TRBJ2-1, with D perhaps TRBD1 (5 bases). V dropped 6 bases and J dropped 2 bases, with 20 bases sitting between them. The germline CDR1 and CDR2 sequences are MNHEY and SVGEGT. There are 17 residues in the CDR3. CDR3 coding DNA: TGTGCCAGCAGCAAAACCCGCCAGGGCGTCCCCTACAATGAGCAGTTCTTC. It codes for CASSKTRQGVPYNEQFF.

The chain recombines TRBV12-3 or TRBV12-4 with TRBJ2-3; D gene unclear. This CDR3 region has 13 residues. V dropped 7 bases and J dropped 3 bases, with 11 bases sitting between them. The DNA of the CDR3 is TGTGCCAGCATTAGTTCAGGAACAGATACGCAGTATTTT. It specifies CASISSGTDTQYF.

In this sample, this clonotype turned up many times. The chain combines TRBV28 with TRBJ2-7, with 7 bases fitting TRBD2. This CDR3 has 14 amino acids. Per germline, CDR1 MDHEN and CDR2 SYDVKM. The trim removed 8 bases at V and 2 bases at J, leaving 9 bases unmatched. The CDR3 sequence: CASHPTGTTYEQYF. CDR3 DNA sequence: TGTGCCAGCCATCCGACGGGGACTACCTACGAGCAGTACTTC.

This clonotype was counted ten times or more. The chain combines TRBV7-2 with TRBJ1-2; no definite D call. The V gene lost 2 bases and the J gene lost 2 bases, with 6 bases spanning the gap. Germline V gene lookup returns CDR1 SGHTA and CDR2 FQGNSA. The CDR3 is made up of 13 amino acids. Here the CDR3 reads CASSLQENYGYTF. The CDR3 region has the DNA TGTGCCAGCAGCTTACAGGAGAACTATGGCTACACCTTC. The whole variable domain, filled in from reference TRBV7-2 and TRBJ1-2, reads GAGVSQSPSNKVTEKGKDVELRCDPISGHTALYWYRQSLGQGLEFLIYFQGNSAPDKSGLPSDRFSAERTGGSVSTLTIQRTQQEDSAVYLCASSLQENYGYTFGSGTRLTVV.